Given below is one T cell receptor beta chain in context. The clone's antigen remains unknown. The input lacks base qualities; no much larger clone sits a single base away. The sample comes from a study of shared clonotypes between healthy human individuals (dated by TCRdb to 2020 to 2022). About the full investigation: Two women and a few men aged 18 to 49 years were included in the cohort. Per donor, leukapheresis produced somewhere between about 0.94 and 10 billion PBMCs. Different laboratories and diverse techniques were used to prepare libraries and sequence TCR repertoires, to increase sequencing depth and limit assay-specific biases. Per donor, three plates each were used for CD4 naive and CD4 memory, two for CD8 naive, and one for CD8 memory. The study deeply sequenced blood TCR repertoires of roughly five healthy adults to estimate repertoire size and the extent of clonotype sharing between individuals. Overall results and qualifications from the work: Only blood was sampled, and tissue TCR repertoires likely differ from those in blood. About 5% of naive CD4, roughly 3.6% of naive CD8, 2.3% of memory CD4, and about 0.4% of memory CD8 clonotypes were shared across four donors. Pairwise subsampling indicated that sequencing depth was expected to affect the degree of clonotype sharing among donors. Incomplete sequencing was indicated by rarefaction of sorted-subset datasets, despite the large sequencing depth. Higher generation probabilities were observed for clonotypes shared by all four sorted-subset donors than for non-shared clonotypes. The genetic and exposure-history diversity represented was limited by the small number of donors. Larger estimated clonotype richness was generally found for naive subsets than for memory subsets.

TCR CDR3 regions were amplified from genomic DNA by multiplex PCR using the deep immunoSEQ assay. For each cell subset, the extracted genomic DNA was distributed evenly across all wells of several immunoSEQ 96-well plates, and each plate served as one replicate. For sorted subsets, 150 to 250 ng of genomic DNA, equivalent to 25,000 to 35,000 T cell genomes, went into each replicate PCR. Purified libraries were measured with a Qubit 3.0 fluorometer, size-checked on a Bioanalyzer 2100, and measured again with the KAPA Library Quantification kit. A separate single-read 150-cycle Illumina NextSeq 550 flow cell was used to sequence each immunoSEQ 96-well plate. On the authors' methods: The immunoSEQ output contained only junctional sequences without quality scores, so filtering could not match that applied to full-length reads. To assign V/J genes and CDR3, sequences were annotated using PyIR, a Python wrapper for IgBLAST v1.9, with IMGT germline references. Reads were filtered out if the reads had weak V/J assignments (E-value above 1e-6), no CDR3, stop codons, out-of-frame junctions, or ambiguous translated residues. V3J clonotypes were defined as sequences sharing the same inferred V gene, J gene, and CDR3 amino acid sequence. Percentage overlap between repertoires was calculated by dividing the number of shared unique clonotypes by the size of the smaller repertoire. Repertoire richness was assessed with RTK rarefaction, the Chao1 estimator, and Recon v2.1 estimates of unobserved clonotypes. For all TCRbeta clonotypes obtained by the gDNA method from a handful of donors, generation probabilities were computed with OLGA. The source is immuneACCESS, and TCRdb retained only in-frame sequences with V and J called. Part of the clones is not carried over; for the studies checked, unresolved V genes explain less than half of this, and the remainder is unexplained. That table gives V, J and clone size, and the DNA gave D and trimming. This sample comprises 1.4 million or so clones, around 98.5% of them detected only once. The ten largest clones capture approximately 0.4% of the sample.

The donors were healthy, HIV-negative adults with no recently reported acute infections or vaccinations. Every donor was a Caucasian adult residing in Nashville, Tennessee, USA. CD4+ T cells were enriched through magnetic negative selection, after which naive cells were positively selected on CD45RA and the remaining negative fraction served as the memory subset. Blood was collected by leukapheresis, and PBMCs were isolated by Ficoll-Histopaque density gradient centrifugation and then cryopreserved in liquid nitrogen vapor phase. Analytical flow cytometry was used to check the purity and quantity of each magnetically sorted T cell population. Genomic DNA was isolated from each sorted fraction and quantified by UV absorbance on a Nanodrop 2000c. As encoded in the germline V gene, CDR1 is MNHEY while CDR2 is SVGAGI. From its cysteine to its phenylalanine, the CDR3 spans 16 amino acids. Only the CDR3 region is kept as DNA, spanning 48 bases read in frame from base 1. At the junction V is shortened by 4 bases and J by 2 bases, with 18 bases in between.

The TCR originated in a young man in good health. Sequencing input: naive CD4+ T cells sorted from blood. The cell subset or site label of this sample denotes: CD45RA+ positively selected. The sequence joins TRBV6-5 to TRBJ2-7; a tentative D call is TRBD1 (5 bases match). The nucleotide sequence is given as TGTGCCAGCAGTTCTCGGCCAGGGTTAGACCCCTACGAGCAGTACTTC. This codes for CASSSRPGLDPYEQYF.